A single sample gave rise to the 7 T cell receptor beta chains below, sequenced in a study of OX40 agonist ivuxolimab in advanced cancers. Repertoires were generated with immunoSEQ multiplex PCR, while TCRdb's copy carries only in-frame clones and drops some. The table lists about 73,000 clones, 75% to 95% of them singletons. Specimen: CD4+ or CD8+ T cells sorted from blood, collected in a trial of the OX40 agonist ivuxolimab. All receptors derive from an adult with an advanced solid tumor such as melanoma, head and neck, liver or kidney cancer.

This clone was detected only once. Here the CDR3 reads CASSPARTFSPTVATEAFF. As DNA, the CDR3 is TGTGCCAGCTCACCAGCCCGGACATTCTCGCCGACGGTCGCCACTGAAGCTTTCTTT. This sequence joins TRBV18 and TRBJ1-1, with D possibly TRBD1 on 5 matching bases. Germline V gene sequence: CDR1 KGHSH, CDR2 LQKENI. Deletions cut 2 bases from V and 4 bases from J, with 26 bases between. There are 19 residues in the CDR3.

The genes are TRBV25-1 and TRBJ2-1; 7 bases map to TRBD1. J lost 7 bases, V lost 5 bases, and 11 bases had no gene match. The CDR3 has 15 amino acids. Germline values: CDR1 MGHDK, CDR2 SYGVNS. CDR3 bases: TGTGCCAGCAGTAACAGGGACAGTCCGTTTAATGAGCAGTTCTTC. Translated, it gives CASSNRDSPFNEQFF.

In this sample, this clone turned up once. This sequence joins TRBV19 and TRBJ2-1; no clear D. There are 13 residues in the CDR3. Per the germline V gene, CDR1 is LNHDA and CDR2 is SQIVND (reference sequence). Trimming cost V 4 bases and J 9 bases, with 13 bases left between them. DNA of the CDR3: TGTGCCAGTAGTACCGAACCGGTGAGTGAGCAGTTCTTC. Translated, it gives CASSTEPVSEQFF.

This chain connects TRBV20-1 to TRBJ2-5; maybe TRBD2 (6 bases). Germline V gene sequence: CDR1 DFQATT, CDR2 SNEGSKA (reference sequence). The CDR3 contains 11 residues. Trimming took off 6 bases at V and 5 bases at J, with 10 bases between the two ends. The CDR3 DNA reads as TGCAGTGCCTTAGGGAGGGAGACCCAGTACTTC. Protein sequence: CSALGRETQYF.

In DNA form, the CDR3 reads TGCGCCAGCAGCTTGGAAGGCAGGACACGTGAAAAACTGTTTTTT. This encodes CASSLEGRTREKLFF. J is TRBJ1-4 and V is TRBV5-1, with D perhaps TRBD1 (5 bases). V lost 0 bases to trimming and J lost 7 bases, with 13 bases between them. Germline V gives CDR1 SGHRS, CDR2 YFSETQ. The CDR3 contains 15 residues.

This chain connects TRBV28 to TRBJ2-5; no clear D. Germline V gives CDR1 MDHEN, CDR2 SYDVKM. The CDR3 is 13 amino acids. V lost 3 bases, J lost 5 bases, and 10 bases lay in between. The CDR3 here is CASSFGRLETQYF. DNA for the CDR3: TGTGCCAGCAGTTTTGGGCGATTGGAGACCCAGTACTTC.

The chain links TRBV5-4 to TRBJ2-2; the D is unclear. The CDR3 contains 13 residues. V shed 0 bases and J shed 7 bases, with 7 bases lying between them. CDR1 is SGHNT and CDR2 is YYREEE in the germline V gene (reference sequence). CDR3 loop: CASSLEPDGELFF. Here the CDR3 DNA reads TGTGCCAGCAGCTTGGAGCCAGACGGGGAGCTGTTTTTT.